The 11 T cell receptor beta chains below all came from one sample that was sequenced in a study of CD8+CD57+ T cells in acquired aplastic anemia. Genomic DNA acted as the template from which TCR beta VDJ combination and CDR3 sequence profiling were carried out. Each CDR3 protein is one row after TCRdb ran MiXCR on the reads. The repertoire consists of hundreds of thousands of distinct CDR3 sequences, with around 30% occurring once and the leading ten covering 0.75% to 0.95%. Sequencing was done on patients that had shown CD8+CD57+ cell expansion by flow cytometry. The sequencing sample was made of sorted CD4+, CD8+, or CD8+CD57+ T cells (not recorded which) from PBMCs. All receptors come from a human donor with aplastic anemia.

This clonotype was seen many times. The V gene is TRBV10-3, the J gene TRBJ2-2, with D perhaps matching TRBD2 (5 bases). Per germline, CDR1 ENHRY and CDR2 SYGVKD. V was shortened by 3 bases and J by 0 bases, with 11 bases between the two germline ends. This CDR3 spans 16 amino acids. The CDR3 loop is CAISESPGTNTGELFF. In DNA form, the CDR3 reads TGTGCCATCAGTGAAAGTCCGGGGACGAACACCGGGGAGCTGTTTTTT.

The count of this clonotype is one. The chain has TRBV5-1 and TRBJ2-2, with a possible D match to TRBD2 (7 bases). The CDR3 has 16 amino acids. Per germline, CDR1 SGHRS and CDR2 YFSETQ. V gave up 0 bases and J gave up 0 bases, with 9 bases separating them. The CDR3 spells CASSLVGGPNTGELFF. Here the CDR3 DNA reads TGCGCCAGCAGCTTGGTGGGGGGGCCGAACACCGGGGAGCTGTTTTTT. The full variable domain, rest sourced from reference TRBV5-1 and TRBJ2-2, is KAGVTQTPRYLIKTRGQQVTLSCSPISGHRSVSWYQQTPGQGLQFLFEYFSETQRNKGNFPGRFSGRQFSNSRSEMNVSTLELGDSALYLCASSLVGGPNTGELFFGEGSRLTVL.

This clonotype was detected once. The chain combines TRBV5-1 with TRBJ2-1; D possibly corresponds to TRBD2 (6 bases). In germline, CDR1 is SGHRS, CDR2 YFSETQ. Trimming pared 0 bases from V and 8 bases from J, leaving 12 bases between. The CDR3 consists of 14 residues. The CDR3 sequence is CASSLGTEGYEQFF. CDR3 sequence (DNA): TGCGCCAGCAGCTTGGGGACGGAGGGCTATGAGCAGTTCTTC.

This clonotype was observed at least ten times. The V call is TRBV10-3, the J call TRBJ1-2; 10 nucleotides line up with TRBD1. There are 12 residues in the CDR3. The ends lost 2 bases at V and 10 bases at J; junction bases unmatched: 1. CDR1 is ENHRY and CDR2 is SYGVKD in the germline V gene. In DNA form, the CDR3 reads TGTGCCATCAGTGAGGGGACAGGGGTCTACACCTTC. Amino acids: CAISEGTGVYTF.

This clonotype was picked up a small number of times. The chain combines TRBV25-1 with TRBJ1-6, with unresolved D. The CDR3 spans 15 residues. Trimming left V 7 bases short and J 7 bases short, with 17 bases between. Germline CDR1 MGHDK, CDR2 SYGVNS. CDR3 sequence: CASIPTWIANSPLHF. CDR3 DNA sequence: TGTGCCAGCATCCCGACTTGGATCGCAAATTCACCCCTCCACTTT. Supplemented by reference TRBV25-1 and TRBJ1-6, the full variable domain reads EADIYQTPRYLVIGTGKKITLECSQTMGHDKMYWYQQDPGMELHLIHYSYGVNSTEKGDLSSESTVSRIRTEHFPLTLESARPSHTSQYLCASIPTWIANSPLHFGNGTRLTVT.

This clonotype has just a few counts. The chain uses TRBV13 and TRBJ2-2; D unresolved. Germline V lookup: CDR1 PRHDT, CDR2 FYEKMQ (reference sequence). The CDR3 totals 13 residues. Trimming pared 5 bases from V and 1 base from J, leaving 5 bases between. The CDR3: CASSERNTGELFF. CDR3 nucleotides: TGTGCCAGCAGCGAACGGAACACCGGGGAGCTGTTTTTT.

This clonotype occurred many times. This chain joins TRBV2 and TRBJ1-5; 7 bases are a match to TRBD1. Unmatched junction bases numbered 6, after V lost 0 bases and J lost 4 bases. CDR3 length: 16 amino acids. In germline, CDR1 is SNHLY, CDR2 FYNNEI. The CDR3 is CASSEAQIQGNQPQHF. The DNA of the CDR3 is TGTGCCAGCAGTGAAGCACAGATACAGGGGAATCAGCCCCAGCATTTT.

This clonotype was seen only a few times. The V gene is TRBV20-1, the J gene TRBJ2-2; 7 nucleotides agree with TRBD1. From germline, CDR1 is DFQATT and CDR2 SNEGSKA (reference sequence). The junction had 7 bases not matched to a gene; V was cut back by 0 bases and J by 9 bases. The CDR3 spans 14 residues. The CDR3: CSARERDSLRELFF. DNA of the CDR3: TGCAGTGCTAGAGAACGGGACAGTCTTCGGGAGCTGTTTTTT.

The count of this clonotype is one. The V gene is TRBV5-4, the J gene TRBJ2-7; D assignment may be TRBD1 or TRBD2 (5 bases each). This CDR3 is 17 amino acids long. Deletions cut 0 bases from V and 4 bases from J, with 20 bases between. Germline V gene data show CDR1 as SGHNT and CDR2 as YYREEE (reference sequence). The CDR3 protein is CASSLVVFIGGSYEQYF. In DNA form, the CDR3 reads TGTGCCAGCAGCTTGGTAGTATTTATTGGGGGATCGTACGAGCAGTACTTC.

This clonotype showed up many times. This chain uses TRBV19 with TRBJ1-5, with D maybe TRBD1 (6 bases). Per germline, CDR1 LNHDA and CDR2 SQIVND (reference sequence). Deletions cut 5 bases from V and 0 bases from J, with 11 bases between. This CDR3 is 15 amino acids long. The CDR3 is CASSRTVTSNQPQHF. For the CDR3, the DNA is TGTGCCAGTAGTCGGACAGTTACTAGCAATCAGCCCCAGCATTTT.

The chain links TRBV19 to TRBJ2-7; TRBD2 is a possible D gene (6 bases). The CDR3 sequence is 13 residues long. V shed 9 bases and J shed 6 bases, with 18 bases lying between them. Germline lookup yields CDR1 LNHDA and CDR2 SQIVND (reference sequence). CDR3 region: CASSLVVSGEQYF. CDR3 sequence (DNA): TGTGCCAGCAGCTTAGTTGTTAGCGGCGAGCAGTACTTC.